The sample holds many counts of the clone carrying this T cell receptor (beta chain). This record comes from a study of blood T cell repertoires in COVID-19. Across the whole study: COVID-19 samples, acute and convalescent, were from the United States, Italy and Spain. PBMCs, B-cell-depleted T cells, or T cells provided the cDNA or gDNA that made up the material.

The CDR3 runs to 15 residues. Germline-derived CDR1 and CDR2 are SGHTA and FQGTGA. Trimming removed 2 bases from V and 4 bases from J, with 13 bases in between. Authors' methods: Estimates of nucleated cell counts were drawn from the amplification of reference gene primers. Measured with immunoSEQ multiplex PCR; TCRdb has only the in-frame clones, and not every one. V and J calls and clone size are copied from that table; D and trimming were computed from the DNA. In the table there are around 200,000 clones, about 90% of which are singletons. The rearrangement uses TRBV7-3 and TRBJ2-3; a possible D gene is TRBD1 (6 bases). Sequenced sample: peripheral blood. The origin of this receptor is a man aged 35 to 55 with active or convalescent COVID-19. The CDR3 DNA sequence: TGTGCCAGCAGCTTATTAGGGGGAGAGTCAGATACGCAGTATTTT. Translating gives CASSLLGGESDTQYF.